This TCR beta chain was sequenced in a study of regulatory T cells in long-lasting Graves disease. About the study: The criterion for persistent Graves' disease was over 5 years of antithyroid drugs with positive TSH receptor antibodies.

Study results and limitations: Shared public clonotypes totalled a few thousand in persistent patients, compared with about 960 in new patients.

Documented time point: persistent/refractory GD, antithyroid drugs over 5 years with positive TRAb. The TCR library was made from RNA that had been extracted from PBMCs in TRIzol. A peripheral blood sample, roughly 9.8 milliliters in volume, was drawn into EDTA tubes. Arm-PCR of CDR3 regions and iRepertoire HTBI primers were used to build TCR beta libraries. In TCRdb, the multiplex PCR reads were re-called with MiXCR into one record per CDR3 protein. The table shows about 470,000 distinct CDR3 sequences, with around 21% occurring only once. Looked up from germline, CDR1 is SGHTA and CDR2 is FQGNSA. This CDR3 is built from 13 residues. This clonotype has just one count. Its antigen is unknown. The junction differs from germline at one of its ends, possibly a read error.

The starting material was peripheral blood mononuclear cells (PBMCs), obtained when the disease was refractory, from a patient treated with antithyroid drugs. The sequence was obtained from a female donor with Graves disease. The chain has TRBV7-2 and TRBJ1-5; D unresolved. CDR3 nucleotides: TGTGCCAGCAGCTTACAGAGCAATCAGTCCCAGCATTTT. Translating gives CASSLQSNQSQHF.